This is a list of T cell receptor beta chains from one sample in a study of a mutant IDH1 vaccine in newly diagnosed glioma. The assay was immunoSEQ multiplex PCR, and TCRdb's table has in-frame clones only and misses some. The sample records tens of thousands of clones, 83% being singletons. The starting material was PBMCs, obtained from a glioma patient treated with radiotherapy, temozolomide or both. The receptor set was obtained from a woman in her fifties or sixties with glioma. Both conserved end residues are part of each CDR3. The order of the fields is D gene, J gene, V gene, clone size, CDR3 protein, CDR3 DNA. The D gene is left open where the match is weak. Clone size is stated in some rows and not others, as once, few, many or a class when expanded.

>NA|TRBJ1-1|TRBV19|NA
CASSFYGQLTEAFF
TGTGCCAGTAGTTTCTACGGACAGCTCACTGAAGCTTTCTTT
>TRBD2|TRBJ2-7|TRBV5-4|once
CASSLSAGGLSYEQYF
TGTGCCAGCAGCCTCAGCGCGGGGGGGCTCTCCTACGAGCAGTACTTC
>NA|TRBJ1-5|TRBV27|NA
CASSLRQEPQHF
TGTGCCAGCTCCTTAAGGCAGGAGCCCCAGCATTTT
>TRBD1|TRBJ1-2|TRBV2|once
CASRARDRVYGYTF
TGTGCCAGCAGAGCCCGGGACAGGGTCTATGGCTACACCTTC
>NA|TRBJ1-1|TRBV28|few
CASSLTPALMNTEAFF
TGTGCCAGCAGCTTAACGCCAGCATTGATGAACACTGAAGCTTTCTTT
>NA|TRBJ2-2|TRBV27|NA
CASSLSRVTGELFF
TGTGCCAGCAGTTTATCTCGTGTAACCGGGGAGCTGTTTTTT
>TRBD1|TRBJ1-2|TRBV4-1|NA
CASSQGDRASGYTF
TGCGCCAGCAGCCAAGGGGACAGGGCCAGCGGCTACACCTTC
>NA|TRBJ2-1|TRBV14|NA
CASSHRLSYNEQFF
TGTGCCAGCAGCCACAGGTTGTCCTACAATGAGCAGTTCTTC
>NA|TRBJ1-4|TRBV5-1|NA
CASSLRGTEKLFF
TGCGCCAGCAGCTTGAGAGGGACTGAAAAACTGTTTTTT
>NA|TRBJ2-7|TRBV30|NA
CACTTEDQYEQYF
TGTGCCTGTACGACAGAGGACCAATACGAGCAGTACTTC
>NA|TRBJ1-4|TRBV7-8|NA
CASSSEMPGRTNEKLFF
TGTGCCAGCAGCTCGGAAATGCCGGGACGGACTAATGAAAAACTGTTTTTT
>TRBD1|TRBJ1-5|TRBV7-8|NA
CASSQGDRSNQPQHF
TGTGCCAGCAGCCAAGGGGACAGGTCCAATCAGCCCCAGCATTTT
>NA|TRBJ2-7|TRBV5-4|NA
CASSLGIGSVVEQYF
TGTGCCAGCAGCTTGGGAATAGGGTCAGTGGTTGAGCAGTACTTC
>TRBD1|TRBJ2-2|TRBV5-5|NA
CASSWGQGANTGELFF
TGTGCCAGCAGCTGGGGACAGGGCGCGAACACCGGGGAGCTGTTTTTT
>NA|TRBJ2-4|TRBV19|once
CASSSAAGLVGGNIQYF
TGTGCCAGTAGTTCCGCGGCGGGGTTGGTGGGTGGAAACATTCAGTACTTC